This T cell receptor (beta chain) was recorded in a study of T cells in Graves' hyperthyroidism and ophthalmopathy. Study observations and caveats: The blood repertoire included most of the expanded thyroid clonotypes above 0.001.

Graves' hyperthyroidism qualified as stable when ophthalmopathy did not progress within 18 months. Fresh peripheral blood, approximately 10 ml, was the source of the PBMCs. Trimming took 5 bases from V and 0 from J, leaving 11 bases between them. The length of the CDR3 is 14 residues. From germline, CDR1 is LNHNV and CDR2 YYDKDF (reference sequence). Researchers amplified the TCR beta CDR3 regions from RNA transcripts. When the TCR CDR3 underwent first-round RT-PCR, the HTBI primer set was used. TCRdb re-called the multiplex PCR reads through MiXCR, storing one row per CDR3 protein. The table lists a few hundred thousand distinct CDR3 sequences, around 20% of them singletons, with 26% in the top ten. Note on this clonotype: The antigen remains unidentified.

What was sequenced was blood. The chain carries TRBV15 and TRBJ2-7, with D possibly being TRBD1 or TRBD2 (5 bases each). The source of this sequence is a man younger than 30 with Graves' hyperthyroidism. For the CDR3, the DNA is TGTGCCACCAGCCGCACCGGGACCTCCTACGAGCAGTACTTC. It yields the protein CATSRTGTSYEQYF. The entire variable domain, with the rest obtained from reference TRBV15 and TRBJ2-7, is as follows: DAMVIQNPRYQVTQFGKPVTLSCSQTLNHNVMYWYQQKSSQAPKLLFHYYDKDFNNEADTPDNFQSRRPNTSFCFLDIRSPGLGDTAMYLCATSRTGTSYEQYFGPGTRLTVT.